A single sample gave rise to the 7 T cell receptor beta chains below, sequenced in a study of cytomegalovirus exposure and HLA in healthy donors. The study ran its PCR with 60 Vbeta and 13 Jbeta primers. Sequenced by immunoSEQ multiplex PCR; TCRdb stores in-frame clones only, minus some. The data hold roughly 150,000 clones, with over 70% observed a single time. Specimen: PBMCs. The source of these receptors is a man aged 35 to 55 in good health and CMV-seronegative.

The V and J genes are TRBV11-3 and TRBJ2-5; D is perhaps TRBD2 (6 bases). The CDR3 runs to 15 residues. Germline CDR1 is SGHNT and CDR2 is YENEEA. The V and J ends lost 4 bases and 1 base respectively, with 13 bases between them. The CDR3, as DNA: TGTGCCAGCAGCTCGGCGGGGAATACCCAAGAGACCCAGTACTTC. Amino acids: CASSSAGNTQETQYF.

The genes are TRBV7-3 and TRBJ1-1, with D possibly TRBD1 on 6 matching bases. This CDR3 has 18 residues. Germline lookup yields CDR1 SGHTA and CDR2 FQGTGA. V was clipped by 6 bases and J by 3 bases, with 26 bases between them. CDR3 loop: CASSSLDDRRRQYTEAFF. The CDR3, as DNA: TGTGCCAGCAGTTCCTTAGATGACAGGAGACGACAGTACACTGAAGCTTTCTTT. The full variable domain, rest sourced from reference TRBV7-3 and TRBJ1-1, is GAGVSQTPSNKVTEKGKYVELRCDPISGHTALYWYRQSLGQGPEFLIYFQGTGAADDSGLPNDRFFAVRPEGSVSTLKIQRTERGDSAVYLCASSSLDDRRRQYTEAFFGQGTRLTVV.

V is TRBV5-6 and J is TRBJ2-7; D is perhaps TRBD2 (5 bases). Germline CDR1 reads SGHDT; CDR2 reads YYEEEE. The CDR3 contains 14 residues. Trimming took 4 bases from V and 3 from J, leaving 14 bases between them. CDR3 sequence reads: CASSHSGDFYEQYF. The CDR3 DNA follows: TGTGCCAGCAGCCACTCCGGGGATTTCTACGAGCAGTACTTC.

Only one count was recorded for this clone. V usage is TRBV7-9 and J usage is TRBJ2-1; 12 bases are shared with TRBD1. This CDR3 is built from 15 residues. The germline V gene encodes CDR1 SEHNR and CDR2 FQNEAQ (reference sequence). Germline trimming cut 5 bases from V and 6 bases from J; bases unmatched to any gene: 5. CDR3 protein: CASSPGTGGLNEQFF. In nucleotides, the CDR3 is TGTGCCAGCAGCCCTGGGACAGGGGGCCTCAATGAGCAGTTCTTC.

The CDR3 DNA is TGCGCCAGCAGCCAAGAGAAGACAGGGTCCTACGAGCAGTACTTC. This gives the protein CASSQEKTGSYEQYF. The chain carries TRBV4-3 and TRBJ2-7; 7 bases align to TRBD1. Per germline, CDR1 LGHNA and CDR2 YSLEER. The junction had 3 bases not matched to a gene; V was cut back by 0 bases and J by 1 base. This CDR3 spans 15 amino acids.

This CDR3 reads CASSSQTGSEQYF. CDR3 in DNA: TGTGCCAGCAGCTCGCAGACAGGGTCCGAGCAGTACTTC. The V and J genes are TRBV7-3 and TRBJ2-7; 7 bases line up with TRBD1. The length of the CDR3 is 13 residues. Trimming removed 4 bases from V and 6 bases from J; junction bases left unmatched: 6. Germline V gene data show CDR1 as SGHTA and CDR2 as FQGTGA.

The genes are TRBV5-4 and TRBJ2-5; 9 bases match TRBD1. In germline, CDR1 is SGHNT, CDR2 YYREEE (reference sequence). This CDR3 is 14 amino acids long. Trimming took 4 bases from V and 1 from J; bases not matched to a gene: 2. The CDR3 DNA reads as TGTGCCAGCAGCGGACAGGGGTTCCAAGAGACCCAGTACTTC. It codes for CASSGQGFQETQYF.